This T cell receptor beta chain was obtained from a study of blood T cell repertoires in COVID-19. Study-wide background: Samples representing acute and convalescent COVID-19 were sourced from the United States, Italy and Spain.

The ends were cut back, 5 bases at V and 4 bases at J, with 15 bases in the middle. CDR1 is ENHRY and CDR2 is SYGVKD in the germline V gene. The CDR3 length is 14 residues. Original processing methods: By means of reference gene primer amplification, nucleated cell counts were estimated. This table comes from immunoSEQ multiplex PCR, and its TCRdb copy is limited to in-frame clones, with some not included. The V and J calls and the clone size are those of that table, but D and trimming were determined from the DNA. The sample shows 250,000 to 400,000 clones, 88% of them seen only once. This TCR derives from a woman under 40 with COVID-19, enrolled during active disease. Material for sequencing was peripheral blood. This sequence joins TRBV10-3 and TRBJ2-7; the D gene is possibly TRBD2 (7 bases). This CDR3 reads CAISQGGGSYEQYF. DNA for the CDR3: TGTGCCATCAGTCAGGGAGGGGGATCTTACGAGCAGTACTTC.